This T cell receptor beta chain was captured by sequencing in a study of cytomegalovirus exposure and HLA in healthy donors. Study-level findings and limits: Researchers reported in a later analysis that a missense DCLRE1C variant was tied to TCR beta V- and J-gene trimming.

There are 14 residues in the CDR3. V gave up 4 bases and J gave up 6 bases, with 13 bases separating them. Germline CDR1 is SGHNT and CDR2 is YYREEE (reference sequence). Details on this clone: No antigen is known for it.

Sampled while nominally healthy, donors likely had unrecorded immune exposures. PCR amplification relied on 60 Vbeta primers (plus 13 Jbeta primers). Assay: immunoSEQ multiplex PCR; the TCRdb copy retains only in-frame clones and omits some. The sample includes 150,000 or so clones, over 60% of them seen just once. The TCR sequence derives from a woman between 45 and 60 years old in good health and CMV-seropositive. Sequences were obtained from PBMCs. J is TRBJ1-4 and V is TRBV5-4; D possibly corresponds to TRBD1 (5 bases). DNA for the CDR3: TGTGCCAGCAGCGTGAATGCAGGGTATGAAAAACTGTTTTTT. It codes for CASSVNAGYEKLFF.